The entry below describes one T cell receptor (beta chain). Its antigen is still unknown. Generated by immunoSEQ multiplex PCR, the TCRdb table keeps only in-frame clones and is missing some. Here the sample spans 110,000 to 150,000 clones, 85% to 95% being singletons. The V gene lost 2 bases and the J gene lost 4 bases, with 12 bases spanning the gap. CDR1 is SGHTA, CDR2 FQGTGA, per germline. This CDR3 has 15 residues. This specimen comes from a study of T cell responses to AZD1222 COVID-19 vaccine. Whole-study findings and limits: Recipients of AZD1222 seropositive at baseline numbered only six or seven.

The V call is TRBV7-3, the J call TRBJ2-1, with D perhaps TRBD2 (6 bases). The material was peripheral blood, obtained on day 0 of AZD1222 vaccination. This receptor was taken from an adult in good health. Here the CDR3 reads CASSLGEAMYNEQFF. In nucleotides, the CDR3 is TGTGCCAGCAGCTTAGGGGAGGCCATGTACAATGAGCAGTTCTTC.